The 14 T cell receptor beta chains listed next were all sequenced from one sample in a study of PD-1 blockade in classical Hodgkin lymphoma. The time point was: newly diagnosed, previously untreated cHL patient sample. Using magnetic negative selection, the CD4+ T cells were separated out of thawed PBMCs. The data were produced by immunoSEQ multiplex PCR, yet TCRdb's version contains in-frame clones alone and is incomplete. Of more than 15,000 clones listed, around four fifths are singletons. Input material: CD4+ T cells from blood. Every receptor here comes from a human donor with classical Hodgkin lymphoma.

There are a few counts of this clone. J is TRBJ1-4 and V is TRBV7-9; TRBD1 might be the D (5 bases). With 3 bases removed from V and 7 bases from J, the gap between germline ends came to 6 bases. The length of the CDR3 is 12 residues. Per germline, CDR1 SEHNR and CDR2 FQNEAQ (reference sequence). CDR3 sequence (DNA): TGTGCCAGCAGCTTGGGGGGTGAAAAACTGTTTTTT. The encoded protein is CASSLGGEKLFF.

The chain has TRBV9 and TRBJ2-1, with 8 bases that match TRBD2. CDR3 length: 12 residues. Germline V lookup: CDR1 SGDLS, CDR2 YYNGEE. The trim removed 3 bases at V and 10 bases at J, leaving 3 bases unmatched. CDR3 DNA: TGTGCCAGCAGCGACATAGCGGGAGAGCAGTTCTTC. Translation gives CASSDIAGEQFF.

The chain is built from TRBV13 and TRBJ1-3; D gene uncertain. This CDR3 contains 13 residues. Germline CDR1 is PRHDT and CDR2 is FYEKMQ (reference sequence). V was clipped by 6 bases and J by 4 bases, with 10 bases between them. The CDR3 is CASRQLTGNTIYF. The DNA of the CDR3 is TGTGCCAGCAGGCAGTTAACCGGAAACACCATATATTTT.

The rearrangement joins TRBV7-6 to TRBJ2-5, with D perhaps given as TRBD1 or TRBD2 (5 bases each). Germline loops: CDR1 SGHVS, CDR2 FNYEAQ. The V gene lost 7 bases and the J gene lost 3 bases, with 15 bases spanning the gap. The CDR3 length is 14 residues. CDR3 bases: TGTGCCAGCAACTCCCAGCGAGGGGAAGAGACCCAGTACTTC. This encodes CASNSQRGEETQYF.

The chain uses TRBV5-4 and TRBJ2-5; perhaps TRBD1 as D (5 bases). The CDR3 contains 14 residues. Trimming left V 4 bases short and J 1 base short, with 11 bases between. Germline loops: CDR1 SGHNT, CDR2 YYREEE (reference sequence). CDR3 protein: CASSLGHRQETQYF. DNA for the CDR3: TGTGCCAGCAGCCTTGGACATCGCCAAGAGACCCAGTACTTC.

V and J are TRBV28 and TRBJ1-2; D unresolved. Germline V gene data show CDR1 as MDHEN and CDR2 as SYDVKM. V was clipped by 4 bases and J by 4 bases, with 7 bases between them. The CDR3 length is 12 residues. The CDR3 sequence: CASSSGLYGYTF. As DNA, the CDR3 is TGTGCCAGCAGTTCGGGCCTCTATGGCTACACCTTC.

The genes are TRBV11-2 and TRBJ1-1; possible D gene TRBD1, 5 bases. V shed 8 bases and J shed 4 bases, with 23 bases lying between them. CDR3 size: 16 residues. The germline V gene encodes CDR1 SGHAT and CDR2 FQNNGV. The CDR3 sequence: CASSTDTYSDGTEAFF. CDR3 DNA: TGTGCCAGCTCGACAGATACGTATTCCGATGGCACTGAAGCTTTCTTT.

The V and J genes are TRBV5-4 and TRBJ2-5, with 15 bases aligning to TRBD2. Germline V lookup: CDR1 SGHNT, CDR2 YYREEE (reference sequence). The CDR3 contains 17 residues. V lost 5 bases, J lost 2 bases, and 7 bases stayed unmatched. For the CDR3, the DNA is TGTGCCAGCAGTGTAGACGGACTAGCGGGGGGGCAAGAGACCCAGTACTTC. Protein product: CASSVDGLAGGQETQYF.

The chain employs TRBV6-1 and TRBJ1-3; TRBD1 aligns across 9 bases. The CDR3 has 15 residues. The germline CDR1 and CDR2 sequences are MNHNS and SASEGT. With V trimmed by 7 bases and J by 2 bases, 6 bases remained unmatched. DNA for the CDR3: TGTGCCAGCAAGTTTAGACAGGGGGCTGGAAACACCATATATTTT. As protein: CASKFRQGAGNTIYF.

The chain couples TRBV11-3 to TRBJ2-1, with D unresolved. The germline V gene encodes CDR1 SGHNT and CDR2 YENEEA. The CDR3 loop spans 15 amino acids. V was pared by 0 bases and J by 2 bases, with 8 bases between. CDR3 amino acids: CASSLDVLPYNEQFF. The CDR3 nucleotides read TGTGCCAGCAGCTTAGATGTACTTCCCTACAATGAGCAGTTCTTC.

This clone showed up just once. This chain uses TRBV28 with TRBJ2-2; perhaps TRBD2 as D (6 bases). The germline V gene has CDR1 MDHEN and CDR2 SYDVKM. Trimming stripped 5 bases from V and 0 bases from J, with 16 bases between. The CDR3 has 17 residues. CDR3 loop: CASSPYGLTANTGELFF. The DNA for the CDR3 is TGTGCCAGCAGTCCCTATGGACTAACTGCGAACACCGGGGAGCTGTTTTTT.

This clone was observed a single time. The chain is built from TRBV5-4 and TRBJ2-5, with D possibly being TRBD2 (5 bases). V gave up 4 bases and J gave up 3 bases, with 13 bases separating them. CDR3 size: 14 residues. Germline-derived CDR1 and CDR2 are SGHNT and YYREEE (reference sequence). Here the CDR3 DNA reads TGTGCCAGCAGCCAAGCCCAGCGGAAAGAGACCCAGTACTTC. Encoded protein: CASSQAQRKETQYF. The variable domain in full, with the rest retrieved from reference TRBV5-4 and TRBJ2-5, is ETGVTQSPTHLIKTRGQQVTLRCSSQSGHNTVSWYQQALGQGPQFIFQYYREEENGRGNFPPRFSGLQFPNYSSELNVNALELDDSALYLCASSQAQRKETQYFGPGTRLLVL.

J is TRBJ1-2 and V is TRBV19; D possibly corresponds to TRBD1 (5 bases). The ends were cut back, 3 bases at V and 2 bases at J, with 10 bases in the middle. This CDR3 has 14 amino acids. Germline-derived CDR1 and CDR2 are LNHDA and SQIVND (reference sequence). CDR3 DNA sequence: TGTGCCAGTAGTATCAGGGATACCAACTATGGCTACACCTTC. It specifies CASSIRDTNYGYTF.

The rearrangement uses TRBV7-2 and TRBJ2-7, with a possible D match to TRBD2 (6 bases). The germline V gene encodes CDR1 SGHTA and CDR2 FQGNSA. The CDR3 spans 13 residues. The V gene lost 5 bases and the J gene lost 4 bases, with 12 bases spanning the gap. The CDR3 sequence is CASSRDWDYEQYF. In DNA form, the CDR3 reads TGTGCCAGCAGCAGGGACTGGGATTACGAGCAGTACTTC.